This T cell receptor (beta chain) was identified in a study of Ad26.COV2.S vaccination and SARS-CoV-2 variants. Study-level background: Administration of Ad26.COV2.S was intramuscular, either once or twice 56 days apart. The study's findings and limits: There was a possibility that the TCR breadth and depth analyses underestimated total T cell responses.

Clones were read by immunoSEQ multiplex PCR, and TCRdb kept only the in-frame ones, dropping some. The table includes approximately 300,000 clones, around 84% detected once. V was pared by 5 bases and J by 9 bases, with 14 bases between. Per the germline V gene, CDR1 is LNHDA and CDR2 is SQIVND (reference sequence). CDR3 length equals 13 residues. The treatment is: roughly 19 received Ad26.COV2.S at low or high dose, single or two shots; 5 received placebo; per-sample allocation not given. Sampling happened 63 days after the first vaccine or placebo injection. On this clone itself: The target antigen is unknown.

The origin of this receptor is a person between 18 and 65 years old who received the Ad26.COV2.S COVID-19 vaccine or a placebo. The rearrangement joins TRBV19 to TRBJ2-1, with D hard to call. The sample here was peripheral blood, taken in a trial of Ad26.COV2.S vaccine versus placebo. The CDR3 nucleotides are TGTGCCAGTAGTCCAAGTGGGGTCGGTGAGCAGTTCTTC. Translated, it gives CASSPSGVGEQFF.